This T cell receptor beta chain was documented in a study of Ad26.COV2.S vaccination and SARS-CoV-2 variants. Produced via immunoSEQ multiplex PCR; TCRdb's table is partial and in-frame only. In the table there are about 320,000 clones, approximately 80% of which are singletons. Described treatment: approximately 18 received Ad26.COV2.S at low or high dose, single or two shots; about five received placebo; per-sample allocation not given. Collection of samples fell on day 63 after the first vaccine or placebo injection. Trimming pared 2 bases from V and 6 bases from J, leaving 12 bases between. Germline CDR1 is MDHEN and CDR2 is SYDVKM. This CDR3 is 14 amino acids long.

The rearrangement links TRBV28 to TRBJ2-3, with no clear D. This receptor was taken from a person aged 18-60 years who received the Ad26.COV2.S COVID-19 vaccine or a placebo. Sequencing was performed on peripheral blood, taken in a trial of Ad26.COV2.S vaccine versus placebo. The CDR3 DNA reads as TGTGCCAGCAGTTTACCCCACTTCAGGGATACGCAGTATTTT. This encodes CASSLPHFRDTQYF.